Listed here is a single T cell receptor beta chain. This sample is part of a study of blood T cell repertoires in COVID-19. The method was immunoSEQ multiplex PCR; TCRdb's version includes in-frame clones alone and lacks a portion of them. The data contain roughly 500,000 clones, around 87% of them singletons. CDR1 is KGHSH and CDR2 is LQKENI in the germline V gene. The CDR3 runs to 15 residues. Between the trimmed V and J ends, which lost 1 base and 1 base, there was a span of 10 bases. Recovery meant two consecutive negative NP/OP PCR tests, professional clearance, or resolved symptoms. The sequenced material came from PBMCs or T cells enriched from blood (not recorded which). The clonotype was recovered from a woman in her forties who had recovered from COVID-19. This chain joins TRBV18 and TRBJ1-1, with a tentative D call TRBD1 (5 bases). The CDR3 coding sequence is TGTGCCAGCTCACCACGGGGGGGACCGAACACTGAAGCTTTCTTT. Translated: CASSPRGGPNTEAFF.